There are many counts of the clone carrying this TCR beta chain. The antigen remains unidentified. The data belong to a study of T cell repertoires in cytomegalovirus infection. Study-wide background: From public TCR beta signatures came an indication of both CMV infection and matching HLA type.

Whole-study results and caveats: Clonotype analysis showed dominance of the ex vivo response by HLA-C-restricted CMV-specific TCR beta clonotypes. Identification of carriers of CMV plus the relevant HLA was achieved through cumulative public TCR beta family frequency.

This CDR3 region has 16 residues. The germline V gene has CDR1 SGHTA and CDR2 FQGTGA. J was trimmed by 1 base and V by 4 bases; bases with no gene match: 7. From the reads, TCRdb called clonotypes with MiXCR, one entry per CDR3 protein. The sample has 65,000 to 90,000 distinct CDR3 sequences; 3% to 4.5% are singletons. The chain carries TRBV7-3 and TRBJ2-3; 8 bases align to TRBD2. Specimen: PBMCs. The clonotype was recovered from a human donor in good health (CMV status not recorded). Some clones in this sample may be carry-over from other donors' samples. CDR3 DNA sequence: TGTGCCAGCAGCTCCGTCGGGGGGGCCGGCACAGATACGCAGTATTTT. Translated: CASSSVGGAGTDTQYF.